This T cell receptor beta chain was sequenced for a study of monozygotic twins with inflammatory bowel disease. Added by template switching were UMIs that each held a 6-nucleotide sample barcode. TCRdb re-called the 5' RACE reads and shows each CDR3 protein once, DNA omitted. The sample shows 120,000 to 150,000 distinct CDR3 sequences, and less than 3% sits with its ten largest clones. The CDR3 is made up of 17 amino acids. General study findings and limits: It was not supported that a single strong signal or clonotype was associated with IBD.

Worth noting for this clonotype: What it binds is not known.

The source of this sequence is a human donor with ulcerative colitis or Crohn's disease, or a healthy co-twin of an affected twin (not recorded which). The sequenced sample was blood. The chain uses TRBV12-3 or TRBV12-4 and TRBJ1-6; TCRdb outputs TRBD1, but without DNA this stays unchecked. The CDR3 is CASSFISWTGGDSPLHF.